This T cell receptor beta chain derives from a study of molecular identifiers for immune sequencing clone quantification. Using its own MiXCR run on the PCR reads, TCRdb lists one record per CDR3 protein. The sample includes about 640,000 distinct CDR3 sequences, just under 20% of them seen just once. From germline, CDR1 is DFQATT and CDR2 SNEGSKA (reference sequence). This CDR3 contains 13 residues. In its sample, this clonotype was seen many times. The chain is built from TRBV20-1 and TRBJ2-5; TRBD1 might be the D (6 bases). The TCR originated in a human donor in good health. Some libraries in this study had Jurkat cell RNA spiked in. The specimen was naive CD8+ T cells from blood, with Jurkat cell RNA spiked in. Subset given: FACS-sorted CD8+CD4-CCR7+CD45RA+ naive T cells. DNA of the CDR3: TGCAGCGGGAACAGGGATTACCAAGAGACCCAGTACTTC. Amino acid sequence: CSGNRDYQETQYF.